The 29 T cell receptor beta chains reported below all come from one sample, sequenced in a study of blood T cells in healthy people across ages. The use of a sample-barcoded 5' primer and a J-beta primer mix characterized a second PCR of 7 to 11 cycles. TCRdb re-analysed the 5' RACE reads in MiXCR, keeping a single row per CDR3 protein. Counted here are some 1.1 million distinct CDR3 sequences, roughly two fifths occurring once; the ten biggest clones make up about an eighth. Sequencing input: blood. The receptors come from a man aged 18 to 30 in good health.

A few counts support this clonotype. The gene calls are TRBV7-2 and TRBJ1-1; no definite D call. The V end lost 3 bases, the J end lost 1 base, and 9 bases lay between the germline ends. The CDR3 totals 14 residues. Germline V CDR1 and CDR2: SGHTA, FQGNSA. In nucleotides, the CDR3 is TGTGCCAGCAGCTTTTCTGACGGGAACACTGAAGCTTTCTTT. This sequence encodes CASSFSDGNTEAFF. The full variable domain, completed using reference TRBV7-2 and TRBJ1-1, is GAGVSQSPSNKVTEKGKDVELRCDPISGHTALYWYRQSLGQGLEFLIYFQGNSAPDKSGLPSDRFSAERTGGSVSTLTIQRTQQEDSAVYLCASSFSDGNTEAFFGQGTRLTVV.

This clonotype was detected a few times. The V and J genes are TRBV10-3 and TRBJ1-4; D gene ambiguous. The length of the CDR3 is 15 residues. The V and J ends lost 0 bases and 8 bases respectively, with 13 bases between them. CDR1 is ENHRY, CDR2 SYGVKD, per germline. The CDR3 reads CAISESWVSGEKLFF. CDR3 sequence (DNA): TGTGCCATCAGTGAGTCCTGGGTTTCTGGAGAAAAACTGTTTTTT.

V usage is TRBV27 and J usage is TRBJ1-1; D gene ambiguous. The germline V and J ends were trimmed by 4 bases and 0 bases, with 12 bases remaining between them. This CDR3 spans 15 amino acids. In germline, CDR1 is MNHEY, CDR2 SMNVEV (reference sequence). This chain's CDR3 is CASSSLANLNTEAFF. CDR3 DNA sequence: TGTGCCAGCAGTTCACTAGCTAACCTGAACACTGAAGCTTTCTTT.

This clonotype was observed a handful of times. The CDR3 coding sequence is TGTGCCAGCAGTTTTGCCAGGGATGCCTACGAGCAGTACTTC. Its translation is CASSFARDAYEQYF. The chain employs TRBV12-3 or TRBV12-4 and TRBJ2-7; tentatively, D is TRBD1 (5 bases). This CDR3 is 14 amino acids long. Trimming cost V 3 bases and J 2 bases, with 11 bases left between them.

This clonotype occurred a few times. This chain connects TRBV6-6 to TRBJ1-1, with unresolved D. This CDR3 region has 11 residues. V was cut by 10 bases and J by 4 bases, with 10 bases left in between. Per the germline V gene, CDR1 is MNHNY and CDR2 is SVGAGI (reference sequence). CDR3 sequence: CATRVATEAFF. The DNA of the CDR3 is TGTGCCACCCGAGTCGCCACTGAAGCTTTCTTT.

This clonotype was detected a few times. The chain has TRBV15 and TRBJ2-1, with 7 bases fitting TRBD1. The CDR3 is 16 residues long. Germline CDR1 reads LNHNV; CDR2 reads YYDKDF (reference sequence). The trim removed 0 bases at V and 0 bases at J, leaving 2 bases unmatched. The CDR3 DNA follows: TGTGCCACCAGCAGAGAGACAGGGAGCTCCTACAATGAGCAGTTCTTC. It yields the protein CATSRETGSSYNEQFF.

The chain has TRBV19 and TRBJ2-3; 9 bases map to TRBD1. The CDR3 is 14 residues long. V lost 5 bases and J lost 6; bases outside the gene matches: 6. Germline assignment: CDR1 LNHDA and CDR2 SQIVND (reference sequence). CDR3 sequence: CASSGGTGPDTQYF. The CDR3 DNA follows: TGTGCCAGTAGTGGGGGGACAGGGCCCGATACGCAGTATTTT.

The chain uses TRBV6-6 and TRBJ2-4; TRBD1 matches 7 bases. The end of the DNA fits TRBJ2-7 better, so the J call may be wrong. The CDR3 loop spans 15 amino acids. Germline V lookup: CDR1 MNHNY, CDR2 SVGAGI (reference sequence). CDR3 loop: CASSYVPQGIYEQYF. The CDR3, as DNA: TGTGCCAGCAGTTACGTTCCACAGGGGATCTACGAGCAGTACTTC.

The chain uses TRBV7-2 and TRBJ1-5; a weak D match, TRBD1 (6 bases). Looked up from germline, CDR1 is SGHTA and CDR2 is FQGNSA. The V end was cut by 1 base, the J end by 0 bases, with 13 bases between. The CDR3 loop spans 17 amino acids. The CDR3 protein is CASSLEGGPYSNQPQHF. The CDR3 DNA is TGTGCCAGCAGCTTAGAGGGGGGCCCCTATAGCAATCAGCCCCAGCATTTT. The full variable domain, rest sourced from reference TRBV7-2 and TRBJ1-5, is GAGVSQSPSNKVTEKGKDVELRCDPISGHTALYWYRQSLGQGLEFLIYFQGNSAPDKSGLPSDRFSAERTGGSVSTLTIQRTQQEDSAVYLCASSLEGGPYSNQPQHFGDGTRLSIL.

The V call is TRBV7-2, the J call TRBJ1-2, with 8 bases matching TRBD1. V was clipped by 2 bases and J by 7 bases; unmatched bases: 9. The CDR3 spans 15 residues. CDR1 SGHTA and CDR2 FQGNSA come from the germline V gene. The CDR3 reads CASSLPTGVRSGYTF. DNA for the CDR3: TGTGCCAGCAGCTTACCGACAGGGGTTAGAAGTGGCTACACCTTC.

This chain joins TRBV5-1 and TRBJ1-1; 7 bases align to TRBD1. The CDR3 sequence is 15 residues long. The J segment lost 2 bases and the V segment lost 4 bases, leaving 8 bases of the junction unmatched. CDR1 is SGHRS, CDR2 YFSETQ, per germline. CDR3 bases: TGCGCCAGCAGCCTGGGGACAGAACTTAACACTGAAGCTTTCTTT. Amino acid sequence: CASSLGTELNTEAFF.

CDR3 bases: TGCAGTGCTAGAGAGGAAGGGGGCTGGGCAGATACGCAGTATTTT. Its translation is CSAREEGGWADTQYF. This rearrangement joins TRBV20-1 to TRBJ2-3; 7 bases agree with TRBD1. Germline-derived CDR1 and CDR2 are DFQATT and SNEGSKA (reference sequence). With V trimmed by 0 bases and J by 4 bases, 7 bases remained unmatched. The CDR3 covers 15 residues.

This clonotype has a handful of counts. The rearrangement links TRBV5-1 to TRBJ2-2; D might be TRBD1 or TRBD2, each matching 5 bases. This CDR3 is built from 13 residues. Germline loops: CDR1 SGHRS, CDR2 YFSETQ. V dropped 5 bases and J dropped 6 bases, with 11 bases sitting between them. CDR3 DNA: TGCGCCAGCAGGTATAGAGGGGCCGGGGAGCTGTTTTTT. Its translation is CASRYRGAGELFF.

This clonotype was counted between two and nine times. The J gene is TRBJ2-3, the V gene TRBV29-1, with TRBD1 matching 8 bases. The CDR3 length is 14 residues. V shed 5 bases, J shed 5 bases, and the junction held 9 bases outside the gene matches. Germline lookup yields CDR1 SQVTM and CDR2 ANQGSEA. For the CDR3, the DNA is TGCAGCGTTCATGGACAGGGTTACAAAGATACGCAGTATTTT. It is translated as CSVHGQGYKDTQYF.

J is TRBJ1-2 and V is TRBV14, with a tentative D call TRBD1 (6 bases). The germline V and J ends were trimmed by 6 bases and 1 base, with 15 bases remaining between them. The CDR3 contains 15 residues. Germline CDR1 and CDR2: SGHDN and FVKESK. CDR3 region: CASSSLGGGNYGYTF. For the CDR3, the DNA is TGTGCCAGCAGTTCCTTGGGAGGGGGTAACTATGGCTACACCTTC.

The genes are TRBV28 and TRBJ1-1; D uncertain. Trimming removed 9 bases at V and 3 bases at J, with 11 bases between. Germline CDR1 MDHEN, CDR2 SYDVKM. The CDR3 sequence is 12 residues long. CDR3 sequence: CASCERDTEAFF. CDR3 DNA sequence: TGTGCCAGTTGTGAGCGGGACACTGAAGCTTTCTTT.

This clonotype was recorded at least ten times. The chain couples TRBV6-5 to TRBJ1-1; D is uncertain. Germline loops: CDR1 MNHEY, CDR2 SVGAGI. The CDR3 is 14 amino acids. The V gene lost 2 bases and the J gene lost 1 base, with 8 bases spanning the gap. As DNA, the CDR3 is TGTGCCAGCAGTTACGTGGAGGGGAACACTGAAGCTTTCTTT. Protein: CASSYVEGNTEAFF.

The chain joins TRBV11-2 to TRBJ2-3; 7 nucleotides line up with TRBD2. CDR1 is SGHAT and CDR2 is FQNNGV in the germline V gene. CDR3 length equals 16 residues. V dropped 0 bases and J dropped 4; count of bases not matched to a gene: 7. The CDR3 DNA reads TGTGCCAGCAGCTTAGAGTCATCGGCGGGGGCAGATACGCAGTATTTT. This translates into CASSLESSAGADTQYF.

This clonotype came up a few times. V gene TRBV12-3 or TRBV12-4 combines with J gene TRBJ2-1, with 8 bases that match TRBD2. The length of the CDR3 is 14 residues. The junction had 3 bases not matched to a gene; V was cut back by 2 bases and J by 6 bases. CDR3 nucleotides: TGTGCCAGCAGTTTACGGCGGGGGGTCAATGAGCAGTTCTTC. It specifies CASSLRRGVNEQFF.

This clonotype was recorded only once. The chain is built from TRBV12-3 or TRBV12-4 and TRBJ2-3; D not resolved. This CDR3 has 10 amino acids. Deletions cut 5 bases from V and 15 bases from J, with 12 bases between. CDR3 sequence: CASSPDMEYF. The CDR3 DNA reads as TGTGCCAGCAGTCCAGATATGGAATATTTT.

This chain's CDR3 is CASSVGLGQGITDTQYF. DNA for the CDR3: TGTGCCAGCAGTGTAGGACTGGGACAGGGAATAACAGATACGCAGTATTTT. The rearrangement uses TRBV28 and TRBJ2-3, with TRBD1 matching 9 bases. The germline CDR1 and CDR2 sequences are MDHEN and SYDVKM. The CDR3 contains 17 residues. V lost 5 bases and J lost 3; bases outside the gene matches: 12. The entire variable domain, with the rest obtained from reference TRBV28 and TRBJ2-3, is as follows: DVKVTQSSRYLVKRTGEKVFLECVQDMDHENMFWYRQDPGLGLRLIYFSYDVKMKEKGDIPEGYSVSREKKERFSLILESASTNQTSMYLCASSVGLGQGITDTQYFGPGTRLTVL.

The chain recombines TRBV6-2 or TRBV6-3 with TRBJ2-7; D is unclear. The CDR3 sequence is 16 residues long. V was pared by 4 bases and J by 0 bases, with 16 bases between. Looked up from germline, CDR1 is MNHEY and CDR2 is SVGEGT. CDR3 in amino acids: CASSSTATASSYEQYF. For the CDR3, the DNA is TGTGCCAGCAGTTCAACCGCGACGGCGAGCTCCTACGAGCAGTACTTC.

This chain connects TRBV29-1 to TRBJ2-5; TRBD1 matches 10 bases. Germline loops: CDR1 SQVTM, CDR2 ANQGSEA. V was pared by 3 bases and J by 4 bases, with 2 bases of the junction left unmatched. CDR3 size: 13 residues. The CDR3 sequence: CSVEGTGAETQYF. The DNA for the CDR3 is TGCAGCGTTGAGGGGACAGGGGCAGAGACCCAGTACTTC.

CDR3 protein: CASSPPGLDYNEQFF. The CDR3 DNA follows: TGTGCCAGCAGCCCTCCAGGTTTGGACTACAATGAGCAGTTCTTC. The rearrangement links TRBV6-6 to TRBJ2-1; D ambiguous. There are 15 residues in the CDR3. Trimming pared 6 bases from V and 3 bases from J, leaving 15 bases between. CDR1 and CDR2 from the germline V gene are MNHNY and SVGAGI (reference sequence).

The chain joins TRBV12-3 or TRBV12-4 to TRBJ1-1; 7 bases line up with TRBD1. The CDR3 runs 13 residues. V was clipped by 7 bases and J by 8 bases; unmatched bases: 10. The CDR3 sequence is CASIPSPTGEAFF. DNA for the CDR3: TGTGCCAGCATCCCTTCCCCGACAGGGGAAGCTTTCTTT.

The chain recombines TRBV27 with TRBJ1-6; D ambiguous. The length of the CDR3 is 15 residues. Germline CDR1 MNHEY, CDR2 SMNVEV (reference sequence). The V and J ends lost 6 bases and 5 bases respectively, with 14 bases between them. The CDR3 here is CASSDNALHNSPLHF. DNA for the CDR3: TGTGCCAGCAGCGATAACGCCCTTCATAATTCACCCCTCCACTTT.

V gene TRBV7-9 combines with J gene TRBJ1-1; tentative D call: TRBD1 (6 bases). The ends were cut back, 4 bases at V and 11 bases at J, with 20 bases in the middle. This CDR3 has 14 amino acids. Germline loops: CDR1 SEHNR, CDR2 FQNEAQ (reference sequence). CDR3 in DNA: TGTGCCAGCAGCTCCACAGGGAAATTATGTGATGCTTTCTTT. Protein product: CASSSTGKLCDAFF.

This clonotype was seen more than once but under ten times. The V gene is TRBV7-2, the J gene TRBJ1-5, with D hard to call. The CDR3 runs 16 residues. With 2 bases removed from V and 6 bases from J, the gap between germline ends came to 17 bases. CDR1 is SGHTA and CDR2 is FQGNSA in the germline V gene. CDR3 sequence: CASSLTASVGRQPQHF. CDR3 bases: TGTGCCAGCAGCTTAACTGCGTCAGTTGGCCGTCAGCCCCAGCATTTT.

This chain connects TRBV5-5 to TRBJ2-5; perhaps TRBD2 as D (5 bases). CDR1 is SGHKS and CDR2 is YYEKEE in the germline V gene (reference sequence). V gave up 0 bases and J gave up 8 bases, with 14 bases separating them. CDR3 length: 14 amino acids. The CDR3 protein is CASSLEAVGDTQYF. The CDR3 nucleotides read TGTGCCAGCAGCTTGGAAGCTGTGGGAGACACCCAGTACTTC.